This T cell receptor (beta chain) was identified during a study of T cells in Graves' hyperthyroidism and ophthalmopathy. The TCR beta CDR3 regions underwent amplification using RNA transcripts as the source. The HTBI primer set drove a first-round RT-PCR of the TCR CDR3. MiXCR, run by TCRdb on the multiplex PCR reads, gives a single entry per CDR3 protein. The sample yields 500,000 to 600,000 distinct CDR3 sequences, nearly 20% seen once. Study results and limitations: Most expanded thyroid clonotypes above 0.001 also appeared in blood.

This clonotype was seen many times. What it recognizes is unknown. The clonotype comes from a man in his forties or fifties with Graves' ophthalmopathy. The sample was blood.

The CDR3 spells CASSLKGLTSSTEAFF. CDR3 in DNA: TGTGCCAGCAGTTTAAAGGGTCTGACTAGTAGCACTGAAGCTTTCTTT. V and J are TRBV28 and TRBJ1-1; D is undetermined. CDR3 length equals 16 residues. The V end lost 2 bases, the J end lost 4 bases, and 17 bases lay between the germline ends. CDR1 and CDR2 (germline): MDHEN, SYDVKM.